The 9 T cell receptor beta chains below were found in one sample sequenced in a study of cytomegalovirus exposure and HLA in healthy donors. The PCR ran on 60 Vbeta and 13 Jbeta primers. Measured with immunoSEQ multiplex PCR; TCRdb has only the in-frame clones, and not every one. This sample carries tens of thousands of clones, about 79% of them seen once, and the ten largest clones take 3.6%. Sample: PBMCs. The receptors originated from a woman aged 18-29 years in good health and CMV-seronegative.

The rearrangement uses TRBV9 and TRBJ1-4; TRBD1 is a possible D gene (6 bases). Germline CDR1 and CDR2: SGDLS and YYNGEE. The CDR3 has 15 amino acids. V lost 3 bases to trimming and J lost 1 base, with 10 bases between them. CDR3 amino acids: CASSAQQGTNEKLFF. Written as DNA, the CDR3 is TGTGCCAGCAGCGCACAACAGGGAACTAATGAAAAACTGTTTTTT.

The V gene is TRBV5-1, the J gene TRBJ2-7; 11 bases align to TRBD1. This CDR3 region has 14 residues. J was trimmed by 4 bases and V by 4 bases; bases with no gene match: 4. CDR1 is SGHRS and CDR2 is YFSETQ in the germline V gene. The CDR3 region has the DNA TGCGCCAGCAGCACGGGGACAGGGGGTTACGAGCAGTACTTC. It specifies CASSTGTGGYEQYF.

This sequence joins TRBV18 and TRBJ2-5, with 7 nucleotides matching TRBD1. The CDR3 is made up of 14 amino acids. The V gene's germline CDR1 is KGHSH and CDR2 LQKENI. The J segment lost 4 bases and the V segment lost 1 base, leaving 3 bases of the junction unmatched. The CDR3 sequence: CASSPRAGGETQYF. CDR3 nucleotides: TGTGCCAGCTCACCACGGGCAGGGGGAGAGACCCAGTACTTC.

This clone is a singleton in its sample. The genes are TRBV20-1 and TRBJ2-3; D is perhaps TRBD2 (5 bases). Germline V gene sequence: CDR1 DFQATT, CDR2 SNEGSKA (reference sequence). Trimming shortened V by 3 bases and J by 12 bases, and 10 bases separated the two germline ends. The CDR3 has 10 amino acids. CDR3 in amino acids: CSASEGVQYF. DNA for the CDR3: TGCAGTGCTAGCGAGGGAGTACAGTATTTT.

This clone was counted once. The CDR3, as DNA: TGTGCCAGCAGTCGAAGCGGGACCCTCGGCTATGGCTACACCTTC. It encodes CASSRSGTLGYGYTF. The chain carries TRBV28 and TRBJ1-2; maybe TRBD1 (5 bases). The CDR3 is 15 amino acids. V lost 5 bases, J lost 4 bases, and 17 bases lay in between. Germline CDR1 and CDR2: MDHEN and SYDVKM.

The chain couples TRBV7-2 to TRBJ2-3; 15 bases fit TRBD2. The CDR3 totals 16 residues. Per germline, CDR1 SGHTA and CDR2 FQGNSA. Trimming took 4 bases from V and 3 from J; bases not matched to a gene: 2. DNA of the CDR3: TGTGCCAGCAGCTCGGGACTAGCGGGAGGAACAGATACGCAGTATTTT. It is translated as CASSSGLAGGTDTQYF.

The chain employs TRBV13 and TRBJ1-1; D not certain. CDR1 and CDR2 (germline): PRHDT, FYEKMQ (reference sequence). The CDR3 is 13 residues long. V was pared by 1 base and J by 5 bases, with 8 bases between. The CDR3 reads CASSLERRTEAFF. The CDR3 region has the DNA TGTGCCAGCAGCTTAGAGAGGAGGACTGAAGCTTTCTTT.

This CDR3 reads CASSIRVNEAFF. CDR3 nucleotides: TGTGCCAGTAGTATCAGGGTTAATGAAGCTTTCTTT. The rearrangement joins TRBV19 to TRBJ1-1; possibly TRBD1 for D (5 bases). Germline V CDR1 and CDR2: LNHDA, SQIVND (reference sequence). The CDR3 consists of 12 residues. V lost 3 bases, J lost 7 bases, and 9 bases lay in between. Full variable domain (rest looked up from reference TRBV19 and TRBJ1-1): DGGITQSPKYLFRKEGQNVTLSCEQNLNHDAMYWYRQDPGQGLRLIYYSQIVNDFQKGDIAEGYSVSREKKESFPLTVTSAQKNPTAFYLCASSIRVNEAFFGQGTRLTVV.

This clone was detected only a few times. The gene calls are TRBV19 and TRBJ2-7; a weak D match, TRBD1 (5 bases). Germline assignment: CDR1 LNHDA and CDR2 SQIVND (reference sequence). The V end was cut by 3 bases, the J end by 1 base, with 7 bases between. The CDR3 runs 13 residues. Here the CDR3 reads CASSIQGSYEQYF. The CDR3 DNA is TGTGCCAGTAGTATCCAGGGATCCTACGAGCAGTACTTC. Drawing the rest from reference TRBV19 and TRBJ2-7, the complete variable domain is DGGITQSPKYLFRKEGQNVTLSCEQNLNHDAMYWYRQDPGQGLRLIYYSQIVNDFQKGDIAEGYSVSREKKESFPLTVTSAQKNPTAFYLCASSIQGSYEQYFGPGTRLTVT.